These 30 T cell receptor beta chains were all obtained from the same sample, sequenced in a study of identical twins. TCRdb analysed the 5' RACE reads with MiXCR anew, one entry per CDR3 protein. Among under 250,000 distinct CDR3 sequences listed, approximately 8% were seen once. This sample was also put to use in a study of yellow fever vaccine responses in identical twins.

The sequencing sample was made of CD8+ T cells sorted from blood. These receptors were collected from a woman aged 18-35 years in good health.

V is TRBV9 and J is TRBJ1-2, with no clear D. V lost 0 bases and J lost 4, with 7 bases in between. Germline V gives CDR1 SGDLS, CDR2 YYNGEE. The CDR3 length is 13 residues. Here the CDR3 reads CASSVVVGYGYTF. CDR3 bases: TGTGCCAGCAGCGTAGTGGTTGGCTATGGCTACACCTTC.

This chain joins TRBV13 and TRBJ1-1; maybe TRBD1 (6 bases). Germline V gives CDR1 PRHDT, CDR2 FYEKMQ (reference sequence). With 2 bases removed from V and 3 bases from J, the gap between germline ends came to 13 bases. This CDR3 is built from 15 residues. The CDR3 DNA is TGTGCCAGCAGCTTACTGGGGGGCTTGGACACTGAAGCTTTCTTT. Residues: CASSLLGGLDTEAFF.

This clonotype was observed at least ten times. The chain joins TRBV29-1 to TRBJ2-1; TRBD2 matches at 8 bases. Germline-derived CDR1 and CDR2 are SQVTM and ANQGSEA. Trimming removed 0 bases from V and 9 bases from J; junction bases left unmatched: 7. This CDR3 has 14 residues. CDR3: CSVEDGGGRFEQFF. The CDR3 DNA reads TGCAGCGTTGAAGATGGCGGGGGGCGATTTGAGCAGTTCTTC.

Many counts were recorded for this clonotype. The rearrangement links TRBV3-1 to TRBJ2-7; D might be TRBD2 (5 bases). The V gene's germline CDR1 is LGHDT and CDR2 YNNKEL (reference sequence). This CDR3 is 17 amino acids long. Deletions cut 0 bases from V and 2 bases from J, with 17 bases between. CDR3 in DNA: TGTGCCAGCAGCCAAGATCGCGGGCAGGTCAGAGCCTACGAGCAGTACTTC. Translating gives CASSQDRGQVRAYEQYF.

There are a few counts of this clonotype. This chain links TRBV9 with TRBJ1-1; D remains unclear. CDR1 and CDR2 from the germline V gene are SGDLS and YYNGEE. The CDR3 totals 14 residues. The ends were cut back, 3 bases at V and 0 bases at J, with 9 bases in the middle. The CDR3 DNA reads as TGTGCCAGCAGCGCCGAGTCTTTGAACACTGAAGCTTTCTTT. Residues: CASSAESLNTEAFF.

A single count supports this clonotype. This could be a read error, since a much larger clone is one nucleotide away. This sequence joins TRBV12-3 or TRBV12-4 and TRBJ2-1, with TRBD2 as a possible D gene (6 bases). V was pared by 1 base and J by 7 bases, with 11 bases between. CDR3 length: 14 residues. In DNA, the CDR3 is TGTGCCAGCAGTTTAGTGGAGGGCCCGAATGAGCAGTTCTTC. The encoded protein is CASSLVEGPNEQFF.

This clonotype was counted only a few times. The chain combines TRBV12-3 or TRBV12-4 with TRBJ2-5; 10 bases map to TRBD1. V was pared by 5 bases and J by 2 bases, with 5 bases of the junction left unmatched. The CDR3 sequence is 15 residues long. Written as DNA, the CDR3 is TGTGCCAGCAGTATCGACAGGGGGCGGCAAGAGACCCAGTACTTC. Amino acid sequence: CASSIDRGRQETQYF.

V gene TRBV4-2 combines with J gene TRBJ2-7; the match to TRBD2 covers 10 bases. This CDR3 has 17 residues. From germline, CDR1 is LGHNA and CDR2 YNFKEQ. Trimming at V came to 2 bases and at J to 4 bases, leaving 11 bases not matched to a gene. CDR3 DNA sequence: TGTGCCAGCAGCCAAACCGGACCTAGCGGGAGTAAGTACGAGCAGTACTTC. Translation: CASSQTGPSGSKYEQYF.

J is TRBJ1-2 and V is TRBV2; perhaps TRBD1 as D (6 bases). CDR3 length equals 11 residues. V lost 6 bases and J lost 8, with 10 bases in between. Germline-derived CDR1 and CDR2 are SNHLY and FYNNEI. For the CDR3, the DNA is TGTGCCAGCAGGGGGGGCTGGGGCTACACCTTC. As protein: CASRGGWGYTF.

This clonotype was detected a few times. The chain carries TRBV2 and TRBJ1-1; TRBD1 might be the D (5 bases). This CDR3 contains 13 residues. V was trimmed by 11 bases and J by 4 bases, leaving 17 bases between them. Looked up from germline, CDR1 is SNHLY and CDR2 is FYNNEI. CDR3 protein: CALRGEEGTEAFF. The DNA for the CDR3 is TGTGCCTTACGGGGGGAAGAGGGCACTGAAGCTTTCTTT.

This clonotype was detected ten times or more. V usage is TRBV5-6 and J usage is TRBJ1-2; D ambiguous. Trimming pared 5 bases from V and 4 bases from J, leaving 9 bases between. Germline-derived CDR1 and CDR2 are SGHDT and YYEEEE. CDR3 length: 12 amino acids. The chain's CDR3 is CASSSQPYGYTF. In nucleotides, the CDR3 is TGTGCCAGCAGTAGCCAACCCTATGGCTACACCTTC.

This clonotype was observed at least ten times. J is TRBJ2-7 and V is TRBV6-1; 13 bases fit TRBD2. The J segment lost 2 bases and the V segment lost 6 bases, leaving 4 bases of the junction unmatched. The germline CDR1 and CDR2 sequences are MNHNS and SASEGT. The CDR3 has 15 amino acids. CDR3 sequence reads: CASSSGLAGPYEQYF. In DNA form, the CDR3 reads TGTGCCAGCAGCTCGGGACTAGCGGGACCCTACGAGCAGTACTTC.

The sample holds many counts of this clonotype. The chain uses TRBV29-1 and TRBJ2-1; 13 nucleotides line up with TRBD2. The CDR3 has 17 amino acids. V trimming: 3 bases; J trimming: 4 bases; junction bases outside the gene matches: 9. Germline CDR1 SQVTM, CDR2 ANQGSEA. CDR3 nucleotides: TGCAGCGTTGAGGGACTAGCGGGGAGAGGGGGTTACAATGAGCAGTTCTTC. Amino acids: CSVEGLAGRGGYNEQFF.

The rearrangement links TRBV10-2 to TRBJ2-7; 9 nucleotides align to TRBD2. This CDR3 is 15 amino acids long. Germline V lookup: CDR1 WSHSY, CDR2 SAAADI. The junction had 7 bases not matched to a gene; V was cut back by 2 bases and J by 5 bases. In nucleotides, the CDR3 is TGCGCCAGCAGTGAGATTGGCGGGAGGGCCGACGAGCAGTACTTC. Its translation: CASSEIGGRADEQYF.

In this sample, this clonotype turned up many times. CDR3 DNA sequence: TGTGCCAGCAGTTTTACGGGACTACTACTGGAGGGGGAGCTGTTTTTT. Translating it yields CASSFTGLLLEGELFF. This chain links TRBV27 with TRBJ2-2; 7 bases agree with TRBD2. The V gene's germline CDR1 is MNHEY and CDR2 SMNVEV (reference sequence). The CDR3 length is 16 residues. Unmatched junction bases numbered 12, after V lost 3 bases and J lost 8 bases.

The table lists this clonotype with many counts. CDR3 in DNA: TGTGCCGCTAGCGGGAGAATCTATGACGGGGAGCTGTTTTTT. Its protein is CAASGRIYDGELFF. The chain has TRBV2 and TRBJ2-2; 10 positions agree with TRBD2. CDR3 size: 14 residues. The germline V gene encodes CDR1 SNHLY and CDR2 FYNNEI. With V trimmed by 11 bases and J by 7 bases, 10 bases remained unmatched.

This clonotype was picked up many times. The DNA for the CDR3 is TGTGCCACCAGTGATAGGTATAACACTGAAGCTTTCTTT. The encoded protein is CATSDRYNTEAFF. The V and J genes are TRBV24-1 and TRBJ1-1; D is undetermined. The germline V gene has CDR1 KGHDR and CDR2 SFDVKD. This CDR3 is 13 amino acids long. Trimming shortened V by 3 bases and J by 2 bases, and 6 bases separated the two germline ends.

The rearrangement links TRBV12-3 or TRBV12-4 to TRBJ2-5, with 9 bases identical to TRBD2. The CDR3 has 16 amino acids. V dropped 6 bases and J dropped 4; count of bases not matched to a gene: 12. The CDR3 spells CASRDRNSGRRETQYF. In DNA, the CDR3 is TGTGCCAGCAGAGATAGGAATAGCGGGAGAAGAGAGACCCAGTACTTC.

This clonotype was seen many times. The chain has TRBV29-1 and TRBJ2-1, with TRBD1 matching 9 bases. Germline CDR1 and CDR2: SQVTM and ANQGSEA. The J segment lost 5 bases and the V segment lost 4 bases, leaving 6 bases of the junction unmatched. The CDR3 has 14 amino acids. Written as DNA, the CDR3 is TGCAGCGTTGTTCCGGGACAGGGCCACAATGAGCAGTTCTTC. It codes for CSVVPGQGHNEQFF.

This clonotype was counted only a few times. The J gene is TRBJ2-3, the V gene TRBV7-9; D tentatively reads TRBD1 or TRBD2 (5 bases each). Germline CDR1 reads SEHNR; CDR2 reads FQNEAQ (reference sequence). The length of the CDR3 is 15 residues. Trimming removed 0 bases from V and 2 bases from J, with 9 bases in between. As DNA, the CDR3 is TGTGCCAGCAGCTTAGCGGGACGGCACACAGATACGCAGTATTTT. It specifies CASSLAGRHTDTQYF.

This clonotype was seen a handful of times. The rearrangement links TRBV27 to TRBJ1-1; no clear D. Germline assignment: CDR1 MNHEY and CDR2 SMNVEV (reference sequence). CDR3 length equals 12 residues. Trimming pared 3 bases from V and 5 bases from J, leaving 7 bases between. The CDR3 nucleotides read TGTGCCAGCAGTTTCATAGGGACTGAAGCTTTCTTT. Translation: CASSFIGTEAFF.

A few counts support this clonotype. The J gene is TRBJ2-1, the V gene TRBV20-1; 10 nucleotides match TRBD1. Germline loops: CDR1 DFQATT, CDR2 SNEGSKA (reference sequence). The trim removed 5 bases at V and 7 bases at J, leaving 5 bases unmatched. The CDR3 spans 13 residues. The CDR3 loop is CSAPGQGWNEQFF. The CDR3 nucleotides are TGCAGTGCTCCGGGACAGGGGTGGAATGAGCAGTTCTTC.

This clonotype was observed at least ten times. The chain uses TRBV29-1 and TRBJ2-3; 11 positions agree with TRBD1. Trimming removed 6 bases from V and 5 bases from J; junction bases left unmatched: 10. The CDR3 covers 15 residues. Germline V CDR1 and CDR2: SQVTM, ANQGSEA. CDR3 sequence reads: CSVETGTGGGDTQYF. The CDR3 nucleotides are TGCAGCGTCGAAACCGGGACAGGGGGAGGAGATACGCAGTATTTT.

The chain couples TRBV3-1 to TRBJ2-3; the D is unclear. V was pared by 1 base and J by 6 bases, with 14 bases between. CDR1 is LGHDT and CDR2 is YNNKEL in the germline V gene (reference sequence). The CDR3 contains 15 residues. CDR3 sequence (DNA): TGTGCCAGCAGCCAAGTGGGCTCCGCTTGGGATACGCAGTATTTT. It translates to CASSQVGSAWDTQYF.

This clonotype has more than one count but fewer than ten. This chain joins TRBV6-1 and TRBJ1-4; a weak D match, TRBD1 (5 bases). From germline, CDR1 is MNHNS and CDR2 SASEGT. Trimming left V 6 bases short and J 3 bases short, with 11 bases between. CDR3 length: 14 amino acids. In DNA, the CDR3 is TGTGCCAGCAGCGCGGGGGGAGCTAATGAAAAACTGTTTTTT. It translates to CASSAGGANEKLFF.

The chain recombines TRBV10-1 with TRBJ2-3; 13 bases match TRBD2. CDR1 and CDR2 (germline): WNHNN, SYGVQD (reference sequence). The trim removed 2 bases at V and 2 bases at J, leaving 4 bases unmatched. The CDR3 is 17 amino acids. CDR3 loop: CASSEGLAGAITDTQYF. As DNA, the CDR3 is TGCGCCAGCAGTGAGGGACTAGCGGGGGCCATCACAGATACGCAGTATTTT.

The chain recombines TRBV20-1 with TRBJ2-7, with TRBD1 identical over 9 bases. V shed 4 bases, J shed 1 base, and the junction held 2 bases outside the gene matches. Germline V gene data show CDR1 as DFQATT and CDR2 as SNEGSKA (reference sequence). There are 13 residues in the CDR3. CDR3 nucleotides: TGCAGTGCTAACGGACAGGGGTCCTACGAGCAGTACTTC. Protein product: CSANGQGSYEQYF.

V is TRBV6-2 or TRBV6-3 and J is TRBJ2-7; 10 bases map to TRBD2. V shed 6 bases, J shed 4 bases, and the junction held 9 bases outside the gene matches. Germline CDR1 and CDR2: MNHEY and SVGEGT. CDR3 length equals 15 residues. CDR3 DNA: TGTGCCAGCAGCCCGCTAGCGGGGGTCGAGTACGAGCAGTACGTC. Residues: CASSPLAGVEYEQYV.

This clonotype appeared many times. The V and J genes are TRBV12-3 or TRBV12-4 and TRBJ2-5; D may be TRBD1 or TRBD2 (6 bases each). CDR3 size: 15 residues. V gave up 3 bases and J gave up 3 bases, with 14 bases separating them. CDR3 bases: TGTGCCAGCAGTTTCATGGGGGGCGAAAAAGAGACCCAGTACTTC. This translates into CASSFMGGEKETQYF.

The chain combines TRBV6-6 with TRBJ1-1, with D uncertain. CDR1 and CDR2 from the germline V gene are MNHNY and SVGAGI (reference sequence). V was shortened by 6 bases and J by 4 bases, with 9 bases between the two germline ends. The CDR3 is 12 residues long. The CDR3 bases are TGTGCCAGCAGGCCGTTGGGCACTGAAGCTTTCTTT. Its translation is CASRPLGTEAFF.